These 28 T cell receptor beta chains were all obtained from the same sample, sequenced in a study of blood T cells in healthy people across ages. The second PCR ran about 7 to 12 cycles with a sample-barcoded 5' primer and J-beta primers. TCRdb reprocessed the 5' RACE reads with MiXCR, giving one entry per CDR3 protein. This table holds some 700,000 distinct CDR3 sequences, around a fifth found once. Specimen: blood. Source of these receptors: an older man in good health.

In DNA, the CDR3 is TGTGCCAGCAGCCCGAAAGAAAAAGGGTTCAGGGATACGCAGTATTTT. Its translation: CASSPKEKGFRDTQYF. The chain uses TRBV12-3 or TRBV12-4 and TRBJ2-3, with unresolved D. The length of the CDR3 is 16 residues. The germline V and J ends were trimmed by 6 bases and 6 bases, with 22 bases remaining between them.

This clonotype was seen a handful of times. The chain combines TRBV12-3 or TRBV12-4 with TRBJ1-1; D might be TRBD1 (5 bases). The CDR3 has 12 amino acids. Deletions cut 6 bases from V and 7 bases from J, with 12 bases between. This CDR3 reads CASRLTVSEAFF. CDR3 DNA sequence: TGTGCCAGCAGATTGACAGTTAGTGAAGCTTTCTTT.

Written as DNA, the CDR3 is TGCGCCAGCAGACCCTCTACTAGCGGGAGGGCGAACAATGAGCAGTTCTTC. Protein product: CASRPSTSGRANNEQFF. The chain uses TRBV4-1 and TRBJ2-1, with 13 positions matching TRBD2. The CDR3 loop spans 17 amino acids. The V gene's germline CDR1 is MGHRA and CDR2 YSYEKL. With V trimmed by 6 bases and J by 5 bases, 10 bases remained unmatched.

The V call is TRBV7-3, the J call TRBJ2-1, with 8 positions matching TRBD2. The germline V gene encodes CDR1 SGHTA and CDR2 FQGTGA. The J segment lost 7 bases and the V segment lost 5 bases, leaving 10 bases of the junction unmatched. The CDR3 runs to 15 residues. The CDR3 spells CASSPRTSSRNEQFF. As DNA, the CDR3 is TGTGCCAGCAGCCCCAGGACTAGCTCGAGGAATGAGCAGTTCTTC. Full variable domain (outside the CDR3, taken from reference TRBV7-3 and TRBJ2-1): GAGVSQTPSNKVTEKGKYVELRCDPISGHTALYWYRQSLGQGPEFLIYFQGTGAADDSGLPNDRFFAVRPEGSVSTLKIQRTERGDSAVYLCASSPRTSSRNEQFFGPGTRLTVL.

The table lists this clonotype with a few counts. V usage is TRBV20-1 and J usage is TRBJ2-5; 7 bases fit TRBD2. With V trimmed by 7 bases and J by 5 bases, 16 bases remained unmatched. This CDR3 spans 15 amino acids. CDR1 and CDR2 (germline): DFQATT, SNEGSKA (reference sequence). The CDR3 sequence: CSVDREGGLDETQYF. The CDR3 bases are TGCAGTGTTGACCGTGAGGGAGGGCTCGATGAGACCCAGTACTTC.

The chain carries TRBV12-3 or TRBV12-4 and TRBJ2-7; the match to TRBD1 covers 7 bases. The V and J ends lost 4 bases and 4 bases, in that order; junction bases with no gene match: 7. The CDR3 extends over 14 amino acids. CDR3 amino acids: CASSYVTGLYEQYF. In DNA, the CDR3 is TGTGCCAGCAGTTACGTGACAGGGTTATACGAGCAGTACTTC.

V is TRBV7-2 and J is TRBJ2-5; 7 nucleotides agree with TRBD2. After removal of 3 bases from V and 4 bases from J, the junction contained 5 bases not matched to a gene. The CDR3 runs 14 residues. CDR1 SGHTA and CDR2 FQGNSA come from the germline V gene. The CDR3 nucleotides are TGTGCCAGCAGCTTTGGTTCGGGGGGAGAGACCCAGTACTTC. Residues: CASSFGSGGETQYF.

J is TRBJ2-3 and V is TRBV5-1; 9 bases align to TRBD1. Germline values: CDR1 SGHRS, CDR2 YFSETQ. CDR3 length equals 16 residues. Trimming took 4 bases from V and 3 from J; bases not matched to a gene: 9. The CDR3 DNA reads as TGCGCCAGCAGCCCGAGCGGGACAGGGATTACAGATACGCAGTATTTT. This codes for CASSPSGTGITDTQYF.

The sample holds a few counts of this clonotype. The CDR3 DNA is TGTGCCAGCAGTTCCATTAGCGGGAGCGATGAGCAGTTCTTC. Translation gives CASSSISGSDEQFF. The chain recombines TRBV12-3 or TRBV12-4 with TRBJ2-1, with 9 bases lining up with TRBD2. Trimming cost V 4 bases and J 8 bases; bases outside gene matches: 6. This CDR3 is 14 amino acids long.

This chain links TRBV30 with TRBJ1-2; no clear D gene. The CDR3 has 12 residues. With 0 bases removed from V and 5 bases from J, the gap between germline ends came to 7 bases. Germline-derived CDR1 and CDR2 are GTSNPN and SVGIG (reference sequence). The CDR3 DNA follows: TGTGCCTGGAGTGTACTGGATTATGGCTACACCTTC. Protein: CAWSVLDYGYTF.

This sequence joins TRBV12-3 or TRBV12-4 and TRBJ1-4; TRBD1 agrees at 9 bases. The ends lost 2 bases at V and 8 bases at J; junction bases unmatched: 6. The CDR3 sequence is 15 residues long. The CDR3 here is CASSLRQGGYEKLFF. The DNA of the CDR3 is TGTGCCAGCAGTTTAAGACAGGGGGGCTACGAAAAACTGTTTTTT.

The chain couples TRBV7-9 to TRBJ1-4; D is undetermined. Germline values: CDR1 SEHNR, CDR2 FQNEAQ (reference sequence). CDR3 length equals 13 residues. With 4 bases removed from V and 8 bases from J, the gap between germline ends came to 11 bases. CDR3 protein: CASSSSLGEKLFF. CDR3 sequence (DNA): TGTGCCAGCAGCTCCTCTTTAGGGGAAAAACTGTTTTTT.

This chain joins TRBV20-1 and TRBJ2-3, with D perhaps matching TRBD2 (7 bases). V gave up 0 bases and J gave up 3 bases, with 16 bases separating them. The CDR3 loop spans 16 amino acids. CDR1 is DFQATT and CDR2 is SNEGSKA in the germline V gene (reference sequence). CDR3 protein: CSARDPQGRGTDTQYF. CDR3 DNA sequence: TGCAGTGCTAGAGATCCTCAGGGGAGGGGGACAGATACGCAGTATTTT.

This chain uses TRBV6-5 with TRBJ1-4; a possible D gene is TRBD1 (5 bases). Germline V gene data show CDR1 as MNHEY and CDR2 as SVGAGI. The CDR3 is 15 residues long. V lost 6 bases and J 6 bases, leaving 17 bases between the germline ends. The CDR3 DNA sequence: TGTGCCAGCAGCCGGGGCCTCGGGTTGGATGAAAAACTGTTTTTT. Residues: CASSRGLGLDEKLFF.

The CDR3 protein is CASSFTSGDTQYF. The CDR3 DNA is TGCGCCAGCAGCTTTACTAGTGGGGATACGCAGTATTTT. This sequence joins TRBV5-1 and TRBJ2-3; a weak D match, TRBD2 (5 bases). V lost 2 bases and J 6 bases, leaving 10 bases between the germline ends. The length of the CDR3 is 13 residues. Germline values: CDR1 SGHRS, CDR2 YFSETQ.

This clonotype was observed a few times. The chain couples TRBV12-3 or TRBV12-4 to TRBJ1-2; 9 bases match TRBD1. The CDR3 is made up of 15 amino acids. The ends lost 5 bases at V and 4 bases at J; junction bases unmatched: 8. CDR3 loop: CASSPGTGFRYGYTF. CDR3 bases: TGTGCCAGCAGTCCCGGGACAGGGTTTCGCTATGGCTACACCTTC.

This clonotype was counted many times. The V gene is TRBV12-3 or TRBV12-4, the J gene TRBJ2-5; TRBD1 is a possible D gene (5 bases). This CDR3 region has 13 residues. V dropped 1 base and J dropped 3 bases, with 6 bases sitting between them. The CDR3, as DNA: TGTGCCAGCAGTTTAGGACAGAAAGAGACCCAGTACTTC. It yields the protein CASSLGQKETQYF.

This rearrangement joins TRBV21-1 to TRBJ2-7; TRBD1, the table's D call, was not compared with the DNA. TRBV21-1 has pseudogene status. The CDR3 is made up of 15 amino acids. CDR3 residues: CASSKTLYQGEEQYF. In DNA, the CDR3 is TGTGCCAGCAGCAAAACGCTTTACCAGGGCGAAGAGCAGTACTTC.

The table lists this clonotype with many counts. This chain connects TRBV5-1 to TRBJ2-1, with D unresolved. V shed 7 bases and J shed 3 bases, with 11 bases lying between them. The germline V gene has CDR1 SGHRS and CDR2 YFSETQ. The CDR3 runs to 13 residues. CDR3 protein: CASSWGFYNEQFF. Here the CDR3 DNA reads TGCGCCAGCTCCTGGGGTTTCTACAATGAGCAGTTCTTC.

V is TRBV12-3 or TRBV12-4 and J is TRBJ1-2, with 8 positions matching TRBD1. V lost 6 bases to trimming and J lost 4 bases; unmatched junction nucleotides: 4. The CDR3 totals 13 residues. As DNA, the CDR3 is TGTGCCAGCAGACAGGGGGTTGTCTATGGCTACACCTTC. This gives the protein CASRQGVVYGYTF.

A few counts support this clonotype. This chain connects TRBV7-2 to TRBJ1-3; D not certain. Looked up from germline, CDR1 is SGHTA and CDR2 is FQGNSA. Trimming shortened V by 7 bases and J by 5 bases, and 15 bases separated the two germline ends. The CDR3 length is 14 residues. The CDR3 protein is CASMVGGERNTIYF. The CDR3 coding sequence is TGTGCCAGCATGGTGGGTGGGGAAAGAAACACCATATATTTT.

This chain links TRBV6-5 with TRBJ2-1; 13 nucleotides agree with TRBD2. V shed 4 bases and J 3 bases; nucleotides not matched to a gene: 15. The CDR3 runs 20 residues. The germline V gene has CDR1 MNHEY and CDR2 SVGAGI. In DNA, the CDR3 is TGTGCCAGCAGTTTCATACCGGCGGGACTAGCGGGGAGAAACTACAATGAGCAGTTCTTC. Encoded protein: CASSFIPAGLAGRNYNEQFF.

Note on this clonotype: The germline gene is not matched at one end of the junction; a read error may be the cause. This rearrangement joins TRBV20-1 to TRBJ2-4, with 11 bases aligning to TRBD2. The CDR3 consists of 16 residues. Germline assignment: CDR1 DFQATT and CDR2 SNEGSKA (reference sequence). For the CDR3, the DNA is TGCGGTGCTAGGGGGACTAGCGGAATAGCCAAAAACATTCAGTACTTC. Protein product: CGARGTSGIAKNIQYF.

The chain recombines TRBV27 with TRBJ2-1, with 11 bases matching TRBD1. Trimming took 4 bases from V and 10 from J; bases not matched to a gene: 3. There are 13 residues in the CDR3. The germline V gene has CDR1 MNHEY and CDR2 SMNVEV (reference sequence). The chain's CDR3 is CASSSDRGQEQFF. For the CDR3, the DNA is TGTGCCAGCAGTTCGGACAGGGGGCAAGAGCAGTTCTTC.

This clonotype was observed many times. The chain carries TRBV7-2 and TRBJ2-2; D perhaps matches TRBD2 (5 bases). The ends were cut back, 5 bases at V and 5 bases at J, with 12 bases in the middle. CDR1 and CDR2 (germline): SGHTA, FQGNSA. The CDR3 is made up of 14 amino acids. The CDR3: CASSRARGTGELFF. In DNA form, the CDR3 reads TGTGCCAGCAGCCGGGCTCGGGGAACCGGGGAGCTGTTTTTT. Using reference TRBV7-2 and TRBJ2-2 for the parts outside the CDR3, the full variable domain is GAGVSQSPSNKVTEKGKDVELRCDPISGHTALYWYRQSLGQGLEFLIYFQGNSAPDKSGLPSDRFSAERTGGSVSTLTIQRTQQEDSAVYLCASSRARGTGELFFGEGSRLTVL.

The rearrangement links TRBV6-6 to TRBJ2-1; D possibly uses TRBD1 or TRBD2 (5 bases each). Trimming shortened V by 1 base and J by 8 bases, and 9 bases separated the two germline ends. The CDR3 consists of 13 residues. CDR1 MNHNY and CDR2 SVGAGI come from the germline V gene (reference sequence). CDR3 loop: CASSYLRGDEQFF. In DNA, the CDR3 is TGTGCCAGCAGTTACTTACGGGGCGATGAGCAGTTCTTC.

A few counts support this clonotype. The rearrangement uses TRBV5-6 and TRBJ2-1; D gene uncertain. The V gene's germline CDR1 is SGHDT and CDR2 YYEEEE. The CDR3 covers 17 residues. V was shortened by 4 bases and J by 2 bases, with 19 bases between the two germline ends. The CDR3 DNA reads TGTGCCAGCAGCGCCGTCTCGTCGCCCCTTCCCTACAATGAGCAGTTCTTC. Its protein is CASSAVSSPLPYNEQFF.

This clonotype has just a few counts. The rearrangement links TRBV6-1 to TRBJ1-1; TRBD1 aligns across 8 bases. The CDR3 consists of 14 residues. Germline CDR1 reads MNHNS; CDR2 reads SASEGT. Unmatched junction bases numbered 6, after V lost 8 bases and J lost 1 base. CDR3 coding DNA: TGTGCCAGCCCTAAAACAGGGGGGAACACTGAAGCTTTCTTT. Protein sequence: CASPKTGGNTEAFF.